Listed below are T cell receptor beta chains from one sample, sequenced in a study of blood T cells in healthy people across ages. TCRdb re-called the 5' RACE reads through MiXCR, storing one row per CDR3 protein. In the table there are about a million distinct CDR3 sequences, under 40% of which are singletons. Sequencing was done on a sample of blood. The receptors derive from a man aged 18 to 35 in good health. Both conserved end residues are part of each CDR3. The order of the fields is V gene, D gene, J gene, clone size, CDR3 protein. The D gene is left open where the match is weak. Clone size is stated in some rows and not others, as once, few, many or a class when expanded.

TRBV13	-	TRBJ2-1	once	CASSPALRTVYNEQFF
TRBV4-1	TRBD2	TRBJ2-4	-	CASSQDAGGSGLAKNIQYF
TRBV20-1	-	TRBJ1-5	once	CSAGRQGRNQPQHF
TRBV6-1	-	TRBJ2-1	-	CASRDNHEQFF
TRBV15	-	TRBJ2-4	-	CATSRPDRPPGEQYF
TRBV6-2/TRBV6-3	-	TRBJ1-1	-	CASLTRGNTEAFF
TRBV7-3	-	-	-	CASSLLGGMETQYF
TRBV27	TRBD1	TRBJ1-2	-	CASSLSAGGSGYTF
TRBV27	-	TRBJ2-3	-	CASSFKGARTDTQYF
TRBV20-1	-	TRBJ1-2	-	CSATGGTYGYTF
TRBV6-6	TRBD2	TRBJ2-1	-	CASSKGLAGYNKQFF
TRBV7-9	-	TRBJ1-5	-	CASGPGDQPQHF
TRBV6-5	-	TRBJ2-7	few	CASSRETDYEQYF
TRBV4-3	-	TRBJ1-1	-	CASSQVTRDGAFF
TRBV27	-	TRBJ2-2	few	CASSLFFVGQINTGELFF
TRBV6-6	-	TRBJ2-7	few	CASSYITDRNIDEQYF
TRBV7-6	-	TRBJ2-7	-	CASSLGGRLPTAEQYF
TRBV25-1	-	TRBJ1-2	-	CASTAENYGYTF
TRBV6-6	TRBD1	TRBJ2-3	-	CASSYSITGGWTDTQYF
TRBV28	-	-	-	CASSLWGREKAYEQYF
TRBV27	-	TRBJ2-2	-	CASSLGHTRELFF
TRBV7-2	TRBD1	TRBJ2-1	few	CASRSDRGSYNEQFF
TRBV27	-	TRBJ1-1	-	CASSSAGAYTEAFF
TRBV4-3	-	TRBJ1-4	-	CASSPGTRNEKLFF
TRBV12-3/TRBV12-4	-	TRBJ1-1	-	CASRSGERRTTEAFF
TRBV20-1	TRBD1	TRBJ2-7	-	CSAQWTGREQYF
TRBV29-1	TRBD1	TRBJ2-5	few	CSVTIGTGKETQYF
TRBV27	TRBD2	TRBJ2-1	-	CASTASGGRSYNEQFF
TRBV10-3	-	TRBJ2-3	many	CAISESLNTDTQYF
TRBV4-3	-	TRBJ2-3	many	CASSQDREDTQYF
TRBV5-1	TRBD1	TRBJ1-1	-	CASSPGQREAFF
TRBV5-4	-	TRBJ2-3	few	CASSLVTSRGTDTQYF
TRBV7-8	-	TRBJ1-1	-	CASSLATNFNEAFF
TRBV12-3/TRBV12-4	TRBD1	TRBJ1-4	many	CASSRDSREKLFF
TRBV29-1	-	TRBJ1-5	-	CSVAPGTHQPQHF
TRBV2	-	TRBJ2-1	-	CASSERGVSKFF
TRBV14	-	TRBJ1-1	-	CASSQFQENTEAFF
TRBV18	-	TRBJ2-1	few	CASSPPGAGESLSSYNEQFF
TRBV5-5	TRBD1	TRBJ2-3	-	CASSSGQLETDTQYF
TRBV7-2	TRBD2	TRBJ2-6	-	CASSLGGGRASGANALTF
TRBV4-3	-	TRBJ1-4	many	CASSQDRAENEKLFF